Described below is a single TCR beta chain sequence and its context. Which antigen it targets is not known. No much larger clone is present one base from it, and per-base qualities are unavailable. This specimen belongs to a study of shared T cell receptors in the human thymus (dated by TCRdb to about 2021). In terms of the full investigation: The study examined how self-reactive, shared T-cell receptor alpha chains are generated in the human thymus.

The CDR3 covers 16 residues, taking in both the cysteine and the phenylalanine. Kept here is only the CDR3 DNA, which spans 48 bases and is read in frame from base 1. CDR1 and CDR2 were assigned from the germline V gene as MGHRA and YSYEKL. The trim is 1 base for V and 6 bases for J, with a gap of 19 bases between the germline ends. Library prep was done by the immunoSEQ multiplex PCR assay. TCRdb took this table from immuneACCESS and kept in-frame rearrangements with V and J called. Such tables lack part of the clones; where checked against another copy, unresolved V genes explain under half of the gap, and the rest is unexplained. This sample holds some 700,000 clones; approximately 85% were observed only once. Clones ranked in the top ten supply around 0.01% of the sample. These same data were also listed under a study on human thymus T cells. Per the second study: The donors were immunologically healthy infants in Finland who had open corrective cardiac surgery for congenital heart defects. Thymus tissue was collected as surgical resects that were removed during corrective cardiac surgery. Biased V and J gene segment usage appeared to be present in both thymic and peripheral blood repertoires. Highly overlapping thymic TCR repertoires among unrelated individuals were reported in the related research. The study characterized TCR alpha and beta repertoires from under 10 infant thymus samples and a few related peripheral blood samples. Donor ages ranging from about 7 to 250 days were recorded, and more than 5 male and a couple of female infants were included in the cohort. Thymocytes were mechanically released from the tissue and were stored as pellets of about 9-33 million cells at -70 degrees C. A QIAsymphony instrument was used to extract genomic DNA from the frozen cell pellets. TCRB and TCRAD loci were amplified from a standardized quantity of quality-controlled genomic DNA using the immunoSEQ multiplex PCR assay. The V(D)J region was spanned by amplicons of a length sufficient to cover the CDR3 and to identify V and J genes. The amplicons were sequenced on an Illumina platform via the commercial immunoSEQ service. Primer bias and sequencing errors were corrected using previously described methods, and TCRAD and TCRB definitions followed the IMGT database. Analysis of the repertoires was done with immunoSEQ Analyzer 3.0 and VDJTools and included basic statistics, V/J segment usage, diversity estimates, rarefaction and pairwise overlap. To estimate diversity, the Chao1, ChaoE, Efron-Thisted, Shannon and inverse Simpson indices were applied, and diversity was also estimated on datasets down-sampled to the smallest sample. Repertoire overlap was determined by strict matching of CDR3 nucleotide sequence, V gene and J gene, and Jaccard-based multidimensional scaling clustering was applied. On average, thymus samples gave 800,000 or so unique TCRB clonotypes, whereas blood samples gave about 84,000.

This receptor was identified in a girl less than two years old with a congenital heart defect. Donor details come from another sample of the same person, matched by shared clones. The sequencing sample was made of thymocytes. The chain links TRBV4-1 with TRBJ2-7, with a weak D call of TRBD1 (6 bases match). Read as DNA, the sequence is TGCGCCAGCAGCCAAGGGGGGCCTACACCCTACTCCGAGCAGTACTTC. It translates as CASSQGGPTPYSEQYF.